These T cell receptor beta chains were read from a single sample in a study of blood T cell repertoires in COVID-19. The table came from immunoSEQ multiplex PCR; TCRdb's copy has only in-frame clones and leaves some out. In the table there are 40,000 to 45,000 clones, about 89% of which are singletons. The sequencing input was peripheral blood. The receptor set was obtained from a human donor in a cohort sampled during active COVID-19. CDR3s include the opening cysteine and the closing phenylalanine or tryptophan. Each record gives: clone size, V gene, J gene, D gene, CDR3 DNA, CDR3 protein. D genes are given only for firm matches. The size entry is marked missing in some rows and otherwise reads once, few, many or a size class.

clone_size: -
v_call: TRBV5-1
j_call: TRBJ2-2
d_call: TRBD2
cdr3_nt: TGCGCCAGCAGCTTGGGACTAGCGGGAGCCGGGGAGCTGTTTTTT
cdr3_aa: CASSLGLAGAGELFF

clone_size: -
v_call: TRBV4-1
j_call: TRBJ2-5
d_call: -
cdr3_nt: TGCGCCAGCAGCCAGATACCGGGACAACGTAAACTAGAGACCCAGTACTTC
cdr3_aa: CASSQIPGQRKLETQYF

clone_size: few
v_call: TRBV7-2
j_call: TRBJ1-3
d_call: -
cdr3_nt: TGTGCCAGCAGCCCCCGTGGCGGGGGAAACACCATATATTTT
cdr3_aa: CASSPRGGGNTIYF

clone_size: once
v_call: TRBV6-5
j_call: TRBJ1-2
d_call: -
cdr3_nt: TGTGCCAGCAGATTACAGGGTAGTGGCTACACCTTC
cdr3_aa: CASRLQGSGYTF

clone_size: -
v_call: TRBV4-3
j_call: TRBJ2-2
d_call: TRBD2
cdr3_nt: TGCGCCAGCAGCAGCCAACCACTAGCGGGGGGGGACACCGGGGAGCTGTTTTTT
cdr3_aa: CASSSQPLAGGDTGELFF

clone_size: -
v_call: TRBV19
j_call: TRBJ2-3
d_call: -
cdr3_nt: TGTGCCAGTAGCAGGAGCACAGATACGCAGTATTTT
cdr3_aa: CASSRSTDTQYF

clone_size: -
v_call: TRBV27
j_call: TRBJ2-7
d_call: -
cdr3_nt: TGTGCCAGCAGTCTTAACAGGGCCTCCGAGCAGTACTTC
cdr3_aa: CASSLNRASEQYF

clone_size: -
v_call: TRBV7-9
j_call: TRBJ2-2
d_call: TRBD2
cdr3_nt: TGTGCCAGCAGCCCCGGGACTAGCGGGAGAACCGGGGAGCTGTTTTTT
cdr3_aa: CASSPGTSGRTGELFF

clone_size: -
v_call: TRBV7-2
j_call: TRBJ2-7
d_call: TRBD2
cdr3_nt: TGTGCCAGCAGCTCCGTTAGCGGGAGGACCCACGAGCAGTACTTC
cdr3_aa: CASSSVSGRTHEQYF

clone_size: -
v_call: TRBV7-2
j_call: TRBJ2-3
d_call: -
cdr3_nt: TGTGCCAGCAGCCAAAACGGGGGAGATACGCAGTATTTT
cdr3_aa: CASSQNGGDTQYF

clone_size: -
v_call: TRBV6-2/TRBV6-3
j_call: TRBJ2-3
d_call: TRBD2
cdr3_nt: TGTGCCAGCAGTACGCGGGAGGGGGGCACAGATACGCAGTATTTT
cdr3_aa: CASSTREGGTDTQYF

clone_size: -
v_call: TRBV5-1
j_call: TRBJ2-1
d_call: TRBD2
cdr3_nt: TGCGCCAGCAGCCAAGACCCCGGGACTAACAATGAGCAGTTCTTC
cdr3_aa: CASSQDPGTNNEQFF

clone_size: -
v_call: TRBV19
j_call: TRBJ1-6
d_call: -
cdr3_nt: TGTGCCACCACGGAGAACAGGGCCGATAATTCACCCCTCCACTTT
cdr3_aa: CATTENRADNSPLHF

clone_size: -
v_call: TRBV18
j_call: TRBJ1-5
d_call: -
cdr3_nt: TGTGCCAGCTCACCTGGAGAGGGGGACAATCAGCCCCAGCATTTT
cdr3_aa: CASSPGEGDNQPQHF

clone_size: -
v_call: TRBV30
j_call: TRBJ2-5
d_call: -
cdr3_nt: TGTGCCTGGGGTGCCGTAGCGGCCCAAGAGACCCAGTACTTC
cdr3_aa: CAWGAVAAQETQYF

clone_size: -
v_call: TRBV27
j_call: TRBJ1-2
d_call: TRBD1
cdr3_nt: TGTGCCAGCAGTTTAACGGGACAGACATATGGCTACACCTTC
cdr3_aa: CASSLTGQTYGYTF

clone_size: -
v_call: TRBV11-2
j_call: TRBJ1-6
d_call: -
cdr3_nt: TGTGCCAGCAGCCTGGGGGGAGTTTATAATTCACCCCTCCACTTT
cdr3_aa: CASSLGGVYNSPLHF

clone_size: -
v_call: TRBV10-3
j_call: TRBJ1-2
d_call: TRBD1
cdr3_nt: TGTGCCATCAGCCCCGACAGGGGATCGGGTGGCTACACCTTC
cdr3_aa: CAISPDRGSGGYTF

clone_size: -
v_call: TRBV5-6
j_call: TRBJ1-1
d_call: TRBD1
cdr3_nt: TGTGCCAGCAGCCCGGGGTTTGGTGGGGACAGGGACCCTGAAGCTTTCTTT
cdr3_aa: CASSPGFGGDRDPEAFF

clone_size: once
v_call: TRBV7-8
j_call: TRBJ2-5
d_call: TRBD1
cdr3_nt: TGTGCCAGCAGCTTAGTAGGGGGCGGTCTGCAGACCCAGTACTTC
cdr3_aa: CASSLVGGGLQTQYF

clone_size: -
v_call: TRBV5-1
j_call: TRBJ2-3
d_call: TRBD2
cdr3_nt: TGCGCCAGCAGCCCAGGGACTAGATTATCAGATACGCAGTATTTT
cdr3_aa: CASSPGTRLSDTQYF

clone_size: -
v_call: TRBV7-9
j_call: TRBJ1-4
d_call: -
cdr3_nt: TGTGCCAGCAGCGAGGGTCAAACTAATGAAAAACTGTTTTTT
cdr3_aa: CASSEGQTNEKLFF

clone_size: -
v_call: TRBV7-2
j_call: TRBJ2-5
d_call: -
cdr3_nt: TGTGCCAGCAGCTTAACCCGGGAGACCCAGTACTTC
cdr3_aa: CASSLTRETQYF

clone_size: -
v_call: TRBV5-1
j_call: TRBJ1-1
d_call: TRBD1
cdr3_nt: TGCGCCAGCAGCTTGGATACAGGGGGCGTCACTGAAGCTTTCTTT
cdr3_aa: CASSLDTGGVTEAFF

clone_size: -
v_call: TRBV5-1
j_call: TRBJ2-1
d_call: TRBD2
cdr3_nt: TGCGCCAGCAGCTTGGCCTCGGGACTAGCGGGAAGGGTCTACAATGAGCAGTTCTTC
cdr3_aa: CASSLASGLAGRVYNEQFF

clone_size: -
v_call: TRBV13
j_call: TRBJ1-3
d_call: -
cdr3_nt: TGTGCCAGCAGCTTCGGGGAAACTGGAAACACCATATATTTT
cdr3_aa: CASSFGETGNTIYF

clone_size: once
v_call: TRBV18
j_call: TRBJ1-2
d_call: TRBD1
cdr3_nt: TGTGCCAGCTCACCCAACCCACAGGGGAACTATGGCTACACCTTC
cdr3_aa: CASSPNPQGNYGYTF

clone_size: -
v_call: TRBV3-1/TRBV3-2
j_call: TRBJ1-5
d_call: -
cdr3_nt: TGTGCCAGCAGCCATCCAGGGAATCAGCCCCAGCATTTT
cdr3_aa: CASSHPGNQPQHF

clone_size: -
v_call: TRBV20-1
j_call: TRBJ1-2
d_call: TRBD1
cdr3_nt: TGCAGTGCTTCGACAGGGGAGGGCTACACCTTC
cdr3_aa: CSASTGEGYTF

clone_size: -
v_call: TRBV5-6
j_call: TRBJ2-3
d_call: TRBD1
cdr3_nt: TGTGCCAGCAGCTCACCGGGACAGGGCACAGATACGCAGTATTTT
cdr3_aa: CASSSPGQGTDTQYF

clone_size: -
v_call: TRBV11-3
j_call: TRBJ2-3
d_call: TRBD2
cdr3_nt: TGTGCCAGCAGCTTAGGTCTAGCGGGGGTTTCAGATACGCAGTATTTT
cdr3_aa: CASSLGLAGVSDTQYF

clone_size: -
v_call: TRBV5-8
j_call: TRBJ2-5
d_call: -
cdr3_nt: TGTGCCAGCAGCCTCAGGGTTGAGACCCAGTACTTC
cdr3_aa: CASSLRVETQYF

clone_size: -
v_call: TRBV14
j_call: TRBJ1-2
d_call: TRBD1
cdr3_nt: TGTGCCAGCAGCCCGGACAGGGGTGGCTACACCTTC
cdr3_aa: CASSPDRGGYTF

clone_size: -
v_call: TRBV5-1
j_call: TRBJ2-5
d_call: TRBD1
cdr3_nt: TGCGCCAGCAGCCTCGGGACAGTTGGCGAGACCCAGTACTTC
cdr3_aa: CASSLGTVGETQYF

clone_size: -
v_call: TRBV25-1
j_call: TRBJ1-3
d_call: TRBD1
cdr3_nt: TGTGCCAGCAGCCACAGGGGACCCTCTGGAAACACCATATATTTT
cdr3_aa: CASSHRGPSGNTIYF

clone_size: -
v_call: TRBV19
j_call: TRBJ2-2
d_call: TRBD1
cdr3_nt: TGTGCCAGTAGCGTAACGACAGGGTGGGAGCTGTTTTTT
cdr3_aa: CASSVTTGWELFF

clone_size: -
v_call: TRBV11-3
j_call: TRBJ1-2
d_call: -
cdr3_nt: TGTGCCAGCAGCCACCTACGAAGGGAGCTCTACACCTTC
cdr3_aa: CASSHLRRELYTF

clone_size: -
v_call: TRBV27
j_call: TRBJ2-7
d_call: TRBD2
cdr3_nt: TGTGCCAGCAGTTTCAGACTAGCGGGAGGGCAGAGCTCCTACGAGCAGTACTTC
cdr3_aa: CASSFRLAGGQSSYEQYF

clone_size: -
v_call: TRBV7-2
j_call: TRBJ2-3
d_call: -
cdr3_nt: TGTGCCAGCAGCTTATTTGGGGCGGGGGCAGGGGATACGCAGTATTTT
cdr3_aa: CASSLFGAGAGDTQYF

clone_size: -
v_call: TRBV7-8
j_call: TRBJ2-3
d_call: -
cdr3_nt: TGTGCCAGCAGCGCACAAACGGGAGATACGCAGTATTTT
cdr3_aa: CASSAQTGDTQYF

clone_size: once
v_call: TRBV5-1
j_call: TRBJ1-2
d_call: -
cdr3_nt: TGCGCCAGCAGCCCGGGACCTACACGGGAGTATGGCTACACCTTC
cdr3_aa: CASSPGPTREYGYTF

clone_size: few
v_call: TRBV9
j_call: TRBJ2-3
d_call: TRBD2
cdr3_nt: TGTGCCAGCAGCGTCAGGGGTACTAGCGGGGGGGCAGATACGCAGTATTTT
cdr3_aa: CASSVRGTSGGADTQYF

clone_size: -
v_call: TRBV2
j_call: TRBJ2-1
d_call: TRBD2
cdr3_nt: TGTGCCAGCAGTGAGAGGAGGACTAGCGGGAGGGCCTCTGAGCAGTTCTTC
cdr3_aa: CASSERRTSGRASEQFF

clone_size: -
v_call: TRBV11-3
j_call: TRBJ2-1
d_call: TRBD2
cdr3_nt: TGTGCCAGCAGCCCCCGGACTAGCGAGAATTACAATGAGCAGTTCTTC
cdr3_aa: CASSPRTSENYNEQFF

clone_size: once
v_call: TRBV11-3
j_call: TRBJ2-3
d_call: TRBD2
cdr3_nt: TGTGCCAGCAGCTTACAGCGGGGGGGCCATGATACGCAGTATTTT
cdr3_aa: CASSLQRGGHDTQYF

clone_size: once
v_call: TRBV5-4
j_call: TRBJ2-5
d_call: TRBD2
cdr3_nt: TGTGCCAGCAGCCTAGCAGGCCGGGACTACCTCCAAGAGACCCAGTACTTC
cdr3_aa: CASSLAGRDYLQETQYF

clone_size: -
v_call: TRBV5-4
j_call: TRBJ2-3
d_call: -
cdr3_nt: TGTGCCAGCAGCTCCCCCCAGAAGACTAGCACAGATACGCAGTATTTT
cdr3_aa: CASSSPQKTSTDTQYF

clone_size: -
v_call: TRBV7-8
j_call: TRBJ1-6
d_call: -
cdr3_nt: TGTGCCAGCAGCTTACTGGAGGTTAATTCACCCCTCCACTTT
cdr3_aa: CASSLLEVNSPLHF

clone_size: -
v_call: TRBV30
j_call: TRBJ2-1
d_call: -
cdr3_nt: TGTGCCTGGAGTTTCAGAGGCAATGAGCAGTTCTTC
cdr3_aa: CAWSFRGNEQFF

clone_size: few
v_call: TRBV7-2
j_call: TRBJ1-5
d_call: -
cdr3_nt: TGTGCCAGCACCCAAGGTAGGGGACAGCCCCAGCATTTT
cdr3_aa: CASTQGRGQPQHF